This TCR beta chain was found in a study of glioma-infiltrating T cells after dendritic cell vaccination. Generated by immunoSEQ multiplex PCR, the TCRdb table keeps only in-frame clones and is missing some. The sample comprises roughly 47,000 clones, 85% of which are singletons, and 9.5% to 12% rests with the top ten. Specimen: blood, collected before dendritic cell vaccination. This TCR was recovered from a human donor with glioblastoma.

For the CDR3, the DNA is TGTGCCAGCAGCTCGGGGACAGGGGGACGAGAGACCCAGTACTTC. This encodes CASSSGTGGRETQYF. The chain couples TRBV11-2 to TRBJ2-5; 11 bases are a match to TRBD1. With 4 bases clipped from V and 4 bases from J, the junction kept 5 bases outside the gene matches. The CDR3 is 15 residues long. In germline, CDR1 is SGHAT, CDR2 FQNNGV.